This TCR beta chain stems from a study of blood T cells in healthy people across ages. Isolated PBMCs totaled at least 6.5 million in each sample. As for this clonotype: Its antigen is unknown.

Study results and limitations: CMV status of donors was unknown, possibly confounding expanded clonotype changes. Per million T cells, the diversity of TCR beta decreased roughly linearly as age advanced.

The use of a sample-barcoded 5' primer and a J-beta primer mix characterized a second PCR of roughly 6 to 12 cycles. TCRdb called the 5' RACE reads again in MiXCR, with one record for every CDR3 protein. Of roughly 1.4 million distinct CDR3 sequences detected, almost 60% appear once; the ten largest clones hold 6.5% to 8.5%. The sequence was collected from a man between 18 and 29 years old in good health. Sequencing was performed on blood.

The CDR3 DNA reads TGTGCCAGCTCACCCGATAGAGTGGGCTCGTCTGAAGCTTTCTTT. Its protein is CASSPDRVGSSEAFF. The V and J genes are TRBV18 and TRBJ1-1; no definite D call. Deletions cut 3 bases from V and 6 bases from J, with 17 bases between. This CDR3 region has 15 residues. The V gene's germline CDR1 is KGHSH and CDR2 LQKENI.